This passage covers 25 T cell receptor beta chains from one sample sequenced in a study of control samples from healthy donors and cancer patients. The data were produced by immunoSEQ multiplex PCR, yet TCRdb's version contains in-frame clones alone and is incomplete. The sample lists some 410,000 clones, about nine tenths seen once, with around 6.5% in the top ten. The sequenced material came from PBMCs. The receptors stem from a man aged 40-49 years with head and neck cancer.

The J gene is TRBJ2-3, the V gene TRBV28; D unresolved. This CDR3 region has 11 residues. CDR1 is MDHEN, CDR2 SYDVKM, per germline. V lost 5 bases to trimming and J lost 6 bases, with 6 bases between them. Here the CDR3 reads CASSLEDTQYF. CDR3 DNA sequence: TGTGCCAGCAGTCTAGAGGATACGCAGTATTTT.

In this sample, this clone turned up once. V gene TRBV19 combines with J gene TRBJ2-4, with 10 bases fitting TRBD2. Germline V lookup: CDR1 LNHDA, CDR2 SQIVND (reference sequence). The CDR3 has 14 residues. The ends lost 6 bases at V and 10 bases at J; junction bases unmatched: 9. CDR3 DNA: TGTGCCAGTAGAGTAACTAGCGGGAAGACGATTCAGTACTTC. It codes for CASRVTSGKTIQYF.

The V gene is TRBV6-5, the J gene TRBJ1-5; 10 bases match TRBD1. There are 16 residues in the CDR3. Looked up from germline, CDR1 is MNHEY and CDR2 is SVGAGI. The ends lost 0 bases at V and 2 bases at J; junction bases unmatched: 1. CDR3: CASSYSGTGGNQPQHF. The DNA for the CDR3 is TGTGCCAGCAGTTACTCAGGGACAGGGGGCAATCAGCCCCAGCATTTT.

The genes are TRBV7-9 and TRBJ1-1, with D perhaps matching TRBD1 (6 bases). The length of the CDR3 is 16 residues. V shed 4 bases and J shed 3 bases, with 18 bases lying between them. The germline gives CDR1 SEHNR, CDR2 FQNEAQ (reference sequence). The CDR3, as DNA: TGTGCCAGCAGCTCAATCCGGGACAAGAGAGACACTGAAGCTTTCTTT. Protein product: CASSSIRDKRDTEAFF.

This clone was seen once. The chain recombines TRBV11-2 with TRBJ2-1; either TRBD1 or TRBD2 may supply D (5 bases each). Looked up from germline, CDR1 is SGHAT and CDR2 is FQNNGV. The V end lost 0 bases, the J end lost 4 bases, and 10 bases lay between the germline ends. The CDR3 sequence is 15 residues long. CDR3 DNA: TGTGCCAGCAGCTTAGATACGGGACCATACAATGAGCAGTTCTTC. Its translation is CASSLDTGPYNEQFF. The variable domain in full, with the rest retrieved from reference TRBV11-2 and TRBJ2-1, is EAGVAQSPRYKIIEKRQSVAFWCNPISGHATLYWYQQILGQGPKLLIQFQNNGVVDDSQLPKDRFSAERLKGVDSTLKIQPAKLEDSAVYLCASSLDTGPYNEQFFGPGTRLTVL.

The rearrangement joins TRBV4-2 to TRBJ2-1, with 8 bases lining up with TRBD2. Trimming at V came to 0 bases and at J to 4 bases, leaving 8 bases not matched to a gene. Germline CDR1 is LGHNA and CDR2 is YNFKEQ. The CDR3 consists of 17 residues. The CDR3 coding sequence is TGTGCCAGCAGCCAAGATCAGGCGACTAGCGTGTACAATGAGCAGTTCTTC. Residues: CASSQDQATSVYNEQFF.

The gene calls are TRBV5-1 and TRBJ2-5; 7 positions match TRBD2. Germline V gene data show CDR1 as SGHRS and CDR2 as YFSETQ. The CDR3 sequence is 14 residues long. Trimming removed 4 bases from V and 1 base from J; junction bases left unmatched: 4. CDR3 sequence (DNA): TGCGCCAGCAGCGGCGGGGGAAGCCAAGAGACCCAGTACTTC. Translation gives CASSGGGSQETQYF.

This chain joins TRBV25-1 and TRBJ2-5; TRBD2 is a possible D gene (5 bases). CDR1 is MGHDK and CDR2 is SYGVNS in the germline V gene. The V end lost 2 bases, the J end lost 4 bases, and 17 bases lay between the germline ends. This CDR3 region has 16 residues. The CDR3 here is CASSEIVGARLETQYF. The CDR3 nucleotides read TGTGCCAGCAGTGAAATAGTGGGAGCCCGGCTAGAGACCCAGTACTTC.

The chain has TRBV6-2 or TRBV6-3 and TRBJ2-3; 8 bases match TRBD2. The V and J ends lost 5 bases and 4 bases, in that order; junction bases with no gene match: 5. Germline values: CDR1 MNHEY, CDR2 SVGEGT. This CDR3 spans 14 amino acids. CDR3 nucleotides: TGTGCCAGCAGTCCGGGACTAGGGTCAGATACGCAGTATTTT. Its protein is CASSPGLGSDTQYF.

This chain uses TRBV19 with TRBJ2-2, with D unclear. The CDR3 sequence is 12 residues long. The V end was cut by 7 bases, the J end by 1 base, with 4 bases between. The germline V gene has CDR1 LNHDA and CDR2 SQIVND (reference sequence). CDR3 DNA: TGTGCCAGTACGGAGAACACCGGGGAGCTGTTTTTT. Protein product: CASTENTGELFF. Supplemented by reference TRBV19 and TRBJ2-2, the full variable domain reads DGGITQSPKYLFRKEGQNVTLSCEQNLNHDAMYWYRQDPGQGLRLIYYSQIVNDFQKGDIAEGYSVSREKKESFPLTVTSAQKNPTAFYLCASTENTGELFFGEGSRLTVL.

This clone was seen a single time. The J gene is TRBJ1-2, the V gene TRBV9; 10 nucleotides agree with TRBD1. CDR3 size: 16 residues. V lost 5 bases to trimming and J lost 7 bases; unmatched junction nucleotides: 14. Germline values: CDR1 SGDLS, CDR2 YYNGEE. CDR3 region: CASRTQPGQGRSGYTF. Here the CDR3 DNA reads TGTGCCAGCAGGACTCAACCGGGACAGGGGAGAAGTGGCTACACCTTC.

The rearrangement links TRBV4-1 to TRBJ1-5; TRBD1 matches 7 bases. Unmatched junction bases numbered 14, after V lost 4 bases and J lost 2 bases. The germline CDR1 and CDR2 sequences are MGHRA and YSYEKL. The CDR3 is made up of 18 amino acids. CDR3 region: CASSPTYRTGTGNQPQHF. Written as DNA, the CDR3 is TGCGCCAGCAGCCCAACCTACCGGACCGGGACAGGCAATCAGCCCCAGCATTTT.

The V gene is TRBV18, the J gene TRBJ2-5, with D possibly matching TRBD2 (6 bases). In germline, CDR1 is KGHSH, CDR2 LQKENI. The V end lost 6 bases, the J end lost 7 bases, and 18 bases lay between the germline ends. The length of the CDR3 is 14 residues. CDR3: CASSQWRAEGTQYF. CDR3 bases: TGTGCCAGCTCTCAATGGAGGGCCGAGGGGACCCAGTACTTC.

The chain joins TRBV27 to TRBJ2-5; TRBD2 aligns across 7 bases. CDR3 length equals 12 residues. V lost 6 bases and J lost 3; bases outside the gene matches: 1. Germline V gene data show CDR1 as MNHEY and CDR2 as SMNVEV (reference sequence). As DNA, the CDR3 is TGTGCCAGCAGGGGGAGGGAAGAGACCCAGTACTTC. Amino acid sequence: CASRGREETQYF.

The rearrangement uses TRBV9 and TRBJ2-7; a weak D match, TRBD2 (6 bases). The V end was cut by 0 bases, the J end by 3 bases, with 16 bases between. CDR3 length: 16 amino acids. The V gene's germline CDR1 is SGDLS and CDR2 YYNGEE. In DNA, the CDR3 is TGTGCCAGCAGCGTAGAGCCAAGCGGGTATTTCTACGAGCAGTACTTC. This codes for CASSVEPSGYFYEQYF.

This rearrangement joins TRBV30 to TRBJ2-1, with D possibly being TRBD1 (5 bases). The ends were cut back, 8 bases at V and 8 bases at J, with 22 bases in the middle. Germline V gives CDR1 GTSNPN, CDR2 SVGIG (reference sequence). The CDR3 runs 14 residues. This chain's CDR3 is CAQRVTPGLDEQFF. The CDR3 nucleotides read TGTGCCCAAAGAGTAACTCCAGGGCTCGATGAGCAGTTCTTC. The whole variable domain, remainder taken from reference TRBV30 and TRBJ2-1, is SQTIHQWPATLVQPVGSPLSLECTVEGTSNPNLYWYRQAAGRGLQLLFYSVGIGQISSEVPQNLSASRPQDRQFILSSKKLLLSDSGFYLCAQRVTPGLDEQFFGPGTRLTVL.

The CDR3 bases are TGTGCCAGCAGCTTAATGATGGCAGGCGGGACTGAAGCTTTCTTT. Translation: CASSLMMAGGTEAFF. The chain recombines TRBV7-9 with TRBJ1-1; D unclear. The germline V gene encodes CDR1 SEHNR and CDR2 FQNEAQ (reference sequence). Trimming shortened V by 2 bases and J by 5 bases, and 15 bases separated the two germline ends. This CDR3 region has 15 residues.

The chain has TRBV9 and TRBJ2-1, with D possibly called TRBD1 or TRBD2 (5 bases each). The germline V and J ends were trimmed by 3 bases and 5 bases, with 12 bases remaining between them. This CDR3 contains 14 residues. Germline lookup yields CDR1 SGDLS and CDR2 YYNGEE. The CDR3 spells CASSAGTENNEQFF. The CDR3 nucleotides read TGTGCCAGCAGCGCAGGGACGGAAAACAATGAGCAGTTCTTC.

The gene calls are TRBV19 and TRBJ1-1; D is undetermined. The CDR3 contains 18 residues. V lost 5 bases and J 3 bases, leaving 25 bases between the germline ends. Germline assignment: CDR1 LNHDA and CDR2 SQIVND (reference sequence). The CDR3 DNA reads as TGTGCCAGTAGTCCTGACCGGGGTGAGGGTACGCTTGACACTGAAGCTTTCTTT. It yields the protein CASSPDRGEGTLDTEAFF.

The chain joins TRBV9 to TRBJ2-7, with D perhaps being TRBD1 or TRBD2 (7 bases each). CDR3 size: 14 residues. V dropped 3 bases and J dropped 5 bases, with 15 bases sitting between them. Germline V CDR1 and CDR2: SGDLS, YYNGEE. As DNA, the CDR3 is TGTGCCAGCAGCGCGACAGGGACTACCCACGAGCAGTACTTC. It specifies CASSATGTTHEQYF.

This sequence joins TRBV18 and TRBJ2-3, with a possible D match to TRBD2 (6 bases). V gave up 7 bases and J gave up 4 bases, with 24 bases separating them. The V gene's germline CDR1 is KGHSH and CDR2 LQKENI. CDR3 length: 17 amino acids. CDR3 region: CASFTLFETSGSDTQYF. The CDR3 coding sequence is TGTGCCAGCTTCACACTTTTCGAGACAAGCGGGTCAGATACGCAGTATTTT.

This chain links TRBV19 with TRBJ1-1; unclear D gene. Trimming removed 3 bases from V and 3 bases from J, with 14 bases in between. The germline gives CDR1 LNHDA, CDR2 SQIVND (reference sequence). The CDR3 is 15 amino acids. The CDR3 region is CASSISGDFDTEAFF. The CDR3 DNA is TGTGCCAGTAGTATCTCTGGGGATTTCGACACTGAAGCTTTCTTT.

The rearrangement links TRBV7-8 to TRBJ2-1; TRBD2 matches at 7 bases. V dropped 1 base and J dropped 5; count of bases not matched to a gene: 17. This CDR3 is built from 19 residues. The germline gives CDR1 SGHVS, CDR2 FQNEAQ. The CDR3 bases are TGTGCCAGCAGCTTAGGGGAAATTTTGGCGGGAGACTGGGACAATGAGCAGTTCTTC. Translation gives CASSLGEILAGDWDNEQFF.

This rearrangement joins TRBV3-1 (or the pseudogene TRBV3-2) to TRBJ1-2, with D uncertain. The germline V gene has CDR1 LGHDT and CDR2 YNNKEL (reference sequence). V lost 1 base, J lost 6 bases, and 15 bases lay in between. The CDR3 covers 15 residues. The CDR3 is CASSQASPSSHGYTF. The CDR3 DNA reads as TGTGCCAGCAGCCAAGCTTCTCCCTCCTCCCATGGCTACACCTTC.

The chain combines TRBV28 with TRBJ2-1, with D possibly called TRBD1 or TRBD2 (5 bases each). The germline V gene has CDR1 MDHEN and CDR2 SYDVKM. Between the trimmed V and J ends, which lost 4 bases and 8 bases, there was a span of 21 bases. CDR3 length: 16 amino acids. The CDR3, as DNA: TGTGCCAGCAGTTCCCCGGGGCCCGAGCTTGTCGATGAGCAGTTCTTC. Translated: CASSSPGPELVDEQFF.